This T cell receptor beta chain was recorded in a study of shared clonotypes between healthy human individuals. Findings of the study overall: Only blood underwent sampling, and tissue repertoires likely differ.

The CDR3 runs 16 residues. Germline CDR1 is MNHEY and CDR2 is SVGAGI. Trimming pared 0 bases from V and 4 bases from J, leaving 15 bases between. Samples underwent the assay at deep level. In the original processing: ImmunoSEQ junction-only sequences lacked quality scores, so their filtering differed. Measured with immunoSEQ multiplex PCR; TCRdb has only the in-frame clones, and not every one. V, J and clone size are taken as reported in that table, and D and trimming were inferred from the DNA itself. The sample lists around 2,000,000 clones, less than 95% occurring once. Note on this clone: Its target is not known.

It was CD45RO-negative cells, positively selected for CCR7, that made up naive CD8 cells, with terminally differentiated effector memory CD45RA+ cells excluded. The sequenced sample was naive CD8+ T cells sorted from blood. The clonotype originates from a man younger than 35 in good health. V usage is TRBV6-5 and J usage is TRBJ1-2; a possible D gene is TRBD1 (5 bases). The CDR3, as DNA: TGTGCCAGCAGTTACTCGAATCAGGGCTTAGTCTATGGCTACACCTTC. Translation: CASSYSNQGLVYGYTF.